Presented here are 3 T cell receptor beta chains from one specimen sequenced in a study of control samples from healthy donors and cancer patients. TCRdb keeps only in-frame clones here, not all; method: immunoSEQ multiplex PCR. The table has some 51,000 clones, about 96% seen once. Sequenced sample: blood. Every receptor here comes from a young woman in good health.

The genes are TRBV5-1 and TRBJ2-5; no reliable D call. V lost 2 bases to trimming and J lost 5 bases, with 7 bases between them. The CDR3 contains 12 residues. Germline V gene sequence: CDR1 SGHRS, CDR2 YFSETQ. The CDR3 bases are TGCGCCAGCAGCTTAAACTCGGAGACCCAGTACTTC. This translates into CASSLNSETQYF. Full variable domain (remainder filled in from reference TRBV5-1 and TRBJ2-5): KAGVTQTPRYLIKTRGQQVTLSCSPISGHRSVSWYQQTPGQGLQFLFEYFSETQRNKGNFPGRFSGRQFSNSRSEMNVSTLELGDSALYLCASSLNSETQYFGPGTRLLVL.

The CDR3 region has the DNA TGCAGCGTGACTAGCGGGGGATACGAGCAGTACTTC. It encodes CSVTSGGYEQYF. The rearrangement links TRBV29-1 to TRBJ2-7, with 12 bases identical to TRBD2. CDR3 length equals 12 residues. J was trimmed by 4 bases and V by 6 bases; bases with no gene match: 1. Germline V gene lookup returns CDR1 SQVTM and CDR2 ANQGSEA.

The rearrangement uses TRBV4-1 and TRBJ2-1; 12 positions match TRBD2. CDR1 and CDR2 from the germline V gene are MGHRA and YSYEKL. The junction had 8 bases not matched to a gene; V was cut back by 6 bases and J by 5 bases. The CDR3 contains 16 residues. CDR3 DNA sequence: TGCGCCAGCAGACCCAACCCTAGCGGGGGGGACAATGAGCAGTTCTTC. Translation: CASRPNPSGGDNEQFF.